This TCR beta chain derives from a study of T-cell memory formation after mild COVID-19. This clonotype was seen repeatedly, ten times or more. TCRdb reprocessed the 5' RACE reads with MiXCR, giving one entry per CDR3 protein. The table lists approximately 340,000 distinct CDR3 sequences, 10% to 15% of them singletons. This CDR3 region has 12 residues. Deletions cut 8 bases from V and 4 bases from J, with 11 bases between. This chain links TRBV12-3 or TRBV12-4 with TRBJ1-2, with D tentatively TRBD1 (5 bases). The TCR was taken from a young man who had mild COVID-19 (a few samples of this study predate the infection). Cell type and time point are not known. Sequenced input: PBMCs or a T cell subset sorted from them (not recorded which). CDR3 sequence (DNA): TGTGCCAGCCTCACAGGCTCCTATGGCTACACCTTC. Translation: CASLTGSYGYTF.